The next 24 T cell receptor beta chains were all read from a single sample in a study of radiation and T cells in renal cell carcinoma. The treatment was: treatment-naive control, cytoreductive nephrectomy. The assay was immunoSEQ multiplex PCR, and TCRdb's table has in-frame clones only and misses some. Found here are fewer than 10,000 clones, roughly 61% of them singletons; the top ten hold around two fifths. The sequenced sample was tumor tissue, obtained from a patient whose treatment was nephrectomy without radiotherapy. These receptors were obtained from a woman in her sixties or seventies with renal cell carcinoma.

This clone was detected only a few times. This rearrangement joins TRBV5-4 to TRBJ2-2; D might be TRBD2 (7 bases). Trimming left V 0 bases short and J 3 bases short, with 9 bases between. The V gene's germline CDR1 is SGHNT and CDR2 YYREEE (reference sequence). CDR3 length: 15 amino acids. The CDR3 sequence is CASSLAGGHTGELFF. CDR3 nucleotides: TGTGCCAGCAGCTTGGCGGGGGGCCACACCGGGGAGCTGTTTTTT.

This clone was detected once. V usage is TRBV4-2 and J usage is TRBJ2-3, with 12 bases aligning to TRBD2. The V and J ends lost 1 base and 5 bases, in that order; junction bases with no gene match: 4. The CDR3 length is 16 residues. Germline-derived CDR1 and CDR2 are LGHNA and YNFKEQ. CDR3 loop: CASSQALAGGGDTQYF. The DNA for the CDR3 is TGTGCCAGCAGCCAAGCCCTAGCGGGGGGGGGAGATACGCAGTATTTT.

Only a few counts were recorded for this clone. The rearrangement uses TRBV20-1 and TRBJ1-1; the D is unclear. V shed 4 bases and J shed 4 bases, with 7 bases lying between them. The CDR3 extends over 11 amino acids. Germline V gene data show CDR1 as DFQATT and CDR2 as SNEGSKA (reference sequence). The CDR3 loop reads CSAIRVTEAFF. In nucleotides, the CDR3 is TGCAGTGCTATAAGGGTCACTGAAGCTTTCTTT.

The gene calls are TRBV21-1 and TRBJ1-4. TRBV21-1 is assigned pseudogene status. The CDR3 extends over 18 amino acids. The CDR3 loop reads CASSKARGRAPTNEKLFF. CDR3 in DNA: TGTGCCAGCAGCAAAGCCCGGGGGCGAGCCCCAACTAATGAAAAACTGTTTTTT.

In its sample, this clone was seen a few times. The rearrangement joins TRBV6-1 to TRBJ1-1; no clear D gene. Trimming shortened V by 8 bases and J by 0 bases, and 10 bases separated the two germline ends. CDR3 size: 13 residues. The germline V gene encodes CDR1 MNHNS and CDR2 SASEGT. This chain's CDR3 is CASLGRMNTEAFF. In DNA, the CDR3 is TGTGCCAGCCTCGGCCGCATGAACACTGAAGCTTTCTTT.

The rearrangement uses TRBV6-1 and TRBJ1-6; D not certain. Trimming took 2 bases from V and 2 from J, leaving 7 bases between them. From germline, CDR1 is MNHNS and CDR2 SASEGT. The CDR3 loop spans 15 amino acids. The CDR3 reads CASSEPPTYNSPLHF. CDR3 DNA sequence: TGTGCCAGCAGTGAACCCCCTACCTATAATTCACCCCTCCACTTT.

This rearrangement joins TRBV7-2 to TRBJ2-7; D may be TRBD2 (5 bases). CDR3 size: 14 residues. Trimming removed 5 bases at V and 4 bases at J, with 15 bases between. CDR1 is SGHTA and CDR2 is FQGNSA in the germline V gene. Here the CDR3 reads CASSRQYREYEQYF. The CDR3 nucleotides read TGTGCCAGCAGCCGCCAATATAGGGAGTACGAGCAGTACTTC.

Note on this clone: The identical CDR3 is also encoded by other nucleotide sequences in the sample. The chain combines TRBV30 with TRBJ1-2; D call uncertain. Germline V gene data show CDR1 as GTSNPN and CDR2 as SVGIG (reference sequence). V was clipped by 0 bases and J by 2 bases, with 7 bases between them. This CDR3 is built from 13 residues. CDR3 sequence: CAWSVDENYGYTF. CDR3 sequence (DNA): TGTGCCTGGAGTGTAGACGAAAACTATGGCTACACCTTC.

J is TRBJ2-3 and V is TRBV7-9; 9 bases are a match to TRBD2. The germline gives CDR1 SEHNR, CDR2 FQNEAQ (reference sequence). The CDR3 contains 15 residues. V trimming: 5 bases; J trimming: 0 bases; junction bases outside the gene matches: 3. As DNA, the CDR3 is TGTGCCAGCAGCATTAGCGGGGGTAGCACAGATACGCAGTATTTT. Encoded protein: CASSISGGSTDTQYF.

This clone was found a few times. CDR3 bases: TGTGCCAGCAGCCAGCACGGGGGGGGCTACAATGAGCAGTTCTTC. This gives the protein CASSQHGGGYNEQFF. This chain connects TRBV4-2 to TRBJ2-1, with 8 bases matching TRBD2. Losses at the gene ends were 3 bases for V and 3 bases for J; bases not matched to a gene: 4. The CDR3 length is 15 residues. CDR1 and CDR2 (germline): LGHNA, YNFKEQ.

This clone was seen more than once but under ten times. The chain carries TRBV29-1 and TRBJ1-1; TRBD1 is a possible D gene (6 bases). The CDR3 spans 12 residues. Germline V gene sequence: CDR1 SQVTM, CDR2 ANQGSEA. Trimming left V 7 bases short and J 3 bases short, with 12 bases between. The CDR3 coding sequence is TGCAGCGGCGCGGGGGGCTACACTGAAGCTTTCTTT. Translating it yields CSGAGGYTEAFF. The entire variable domain, with the rest obtained from reference TRBV29-1 and TRBJ1-1, is as follows: SAVISQKPSRDICQRGTSLTIQCQVDSQVTMMFWYRQQPGQSLTLIATANQGSEATYESGFVIDKFPISRPNLTFSTLTVSNMSPEDSSIYLCSGAGGYTEAFFGQGTRLTVV.

V is TRBV5-4 and J is TRBJ2-3; 12 bases line up with TRBD2. The CDR3 is 15 amino acids. The germline V gene has CDR1 SGHNT and CDR2 YYREEE (reference sequence). The trim removed 5 bases at V and 4 bases at J, leaving 5 bases unmatched. The CDR3 here is CASRRGLAGSDTQYF. The CDR3 DNA sequence: TGTGCCAGCAGACGAGGACTAGCGGGGTCAGATACGCAGTATTTT.

The J gene is TRBJ1-4, the V gene TRBV6-1; 7 bases are shared with TRBD1. With 2 bases clipped from V and 5 bases from J, the junction kept 5 bases outside the gene matches. The CDR3 sequence is 15 residues long. The germline CDR1 and CDR2 sequences are MNHNS and SASEGT. The CDR3 DNA reads as TGTGCCAGCAGTGAAACCGGGACAGAGAATGAAAAACTGTTTTTT. Translation: CASSETGTENEKLFF.

V is TRBV12-5 and J is TRBJ1-5; 9 nucleotides match TRBD1. The germline CDR1 and CDR2 sequences are LGHNT and FRNRAP. V gave up 3 bases and J gave up 3 bases; unmatched junction bases: 3. The CDR3 totals 15 residues. The CDR3 sequence: CASGLGTGINQPQHF. The DNA for the CDR3 is TGTGCTAGTGGTTTAGGGACAGGGATCAATCAGCCCCAGCATTTT.

The table lists this clone with a count of one. This chain uses TRBV11-2 with TRBJ2-1; 9 nucleotides line up with TRBD2. The CDR3 sequence is 14 residues long. Germline CDR1 and CDR2: SGHAT and FQNNGV. The trim removed 10 bases at V and 2 bases at J, leaving 6 bases unmatched. CDR3 nucleotide sequence: TGTGCCACCGAGGGACTAGCTGCCTACAATGAGCAGTTCTTC. This translates into CATEGLAAYNEQFF.

The V call is TRBV7-9, the J call TRBJ2-3; D not certain. Trimming took 2 bases from V and 6 from J, leaving 12 bases between them. The CDR3 length is 14 residues. Germline CDR1 SEHNR, CDR2 FQNEAQ (reference sequence). The CDR3, as DNA: TGTGCCAGCAGCTTAACGATTCCCAGCGATACGCAGTATTTT. Translated: CASSLTIPSDTQYF. The full variable domain, with the rest looked up from reference TRBV7-9 and TRBJ2-3, is DTGVSQNPRHKITKRGQNVTFRCDPISEHNRLYWYRQTLGQGPEFLTYFQNEAQLEKSRLLSDRFSAERPKGSFSTLEIQRTEQGDSAMYLCASSLTIPSDTQYFGPGTRLTVL.

This clone is judged medium-sized. The chain is built from TRBV6-1 and TRBJ1-6; D is unresolved. Trimming shortened V by 8 bases and J by 10 bases, and 15 bases separated the two germline ends. Germline values: CDR1 MNHNS, CDR2 SASEGT. This CDR3 contains 13 residues. The CDR3 loop is CASEWNGGSPLHF. The CDR3, as DNA: TGTGCCAGCGAGTGGAATGGCGGGTCACCCCTCCACTTT.

The chain joins TRBV5-6 to TRBJ2-3, with 12 nucleotides matching TRBD2. V dropped 4 bases and J dropped 7; count of bases not matched to a gene: 4. Germline-derived CDR1 and CDR2 are SGHDT and YYEEEE. The CDR3 is 14 residues long. CDR3 nucleotide sequence: TGTGCCAGCAGCCTAGCGGGGGGGGCGAATACGCAGTATTTT. It is translated as CASSLAGGANTQYF. Complete variable domain (other parts from reference TRBV5-6 and TRBJ2-3): DAGVTQSPTHLIKTRGQQVTLRCSPKSGHDTVSWYQQALGQGPQFIFQYYEEEERQRGNFPDRFSGHQFPNYSSELNVNALLLGDSALYLCASSLAGGANTQYFGPGTRLTVL.

CDR3 sequence reads: CSARSGGNMNTEAFF. The CDR3 DNA is TGCAGCGCTAGATCGGGGGGCAACATGAACACTGAAGCTTTCTTT. The V and J genes are TRBV29-1 and TRBJ1-1, with D possibly TRBD1 on 6 matching bases. Germline V gene lookup returns CDR1 SQVTM and CDR2 ANQGSEA. V was shortened by 7 bases and J by 0 bases, with 18 bases between the two germline ends. The CDR3 has 15 amino acids.

The V call is TRBV7-2, the J call TRBJ2-1, with 8 bases identical to TRBD2. In germline, CDR1 is SGHTA, CDR2 FQGNSA. Unmatched junction bases numbered 9, after V lost 7 bases and J lost 1 base. The CDR3 is made up of 16 amino acids. CDR3 in DNA: TGTGCCAGCACCTTCCCGGGACTAGGGTCCTACAATGAGCAGTTCTTC. This codes for CASTFPGLGSYNEQFF.

This rearrangement joins TRBV10-1 to TRBJ1-1; D call uncertain. The germline V gene encodes CDR1 WNHNN and CDR2 SYGVQD (reference sequence). The CDR3 runs 13 residues. The V and J ends lost 5 bases and 0 bases respectively, with 7 bases between them. The CDR3 DNA sequence: TGCGCCAGCAGTTCTGATATGAACACTGAAGCTTTCTTT. Amino acids: CASSSDMNTEAFF.

This clone was seen only a few times. This chain uses TRBV28 with TRBJ1-2; 7 bases align to TRBD1. This CDR3 is 14 amino acids long. The V and J ends lost 1 base and 8 bases, in that order; junction bases with no gene match: 7. Germline CDR1 and CDR2: MDHEN and SYDVKM. CDR3 DNA sequence: TGTGCCAGCAGTTTATCCGACAGGGTGCTCGGCTACACCTTC. Its protein is CASSLSDRVLGYTF.

The chain has TRBV2 and TRBJ1-1, with D hard to call. Germline V gene lookup returns CDR1 SNHLY and CDR2 FYNNEI. V was shortened by 3 bases and J by 1 base, with 0 bases between the two germline ends. The CDR3 is 11 residues long. This CDR3 is CASSENTEAFF. DNA for the CDR3: TGTGCCAGCAGTGAGAACACTGAAGCTTTCTTT. The full variable domain, completed using reference TRBV2 and TRBJ1-1, is EPEVTQTPSHQVTQMGQEVILRCVPISNHLYFYWYRQILGQKVEFLVSFYNNEISEKSEIFDDQFSVERPDGSNFTLKIRSTKLEDSAMYFCASSENTEAFFGQGTRLTVV.

The V gene is TRBV5-4, the J gene TRBJ2-3; tentative D call: TRBD2 (5 bases). This CDR3 is 13 amino acids long. Germline values: CDR1 SGHNT, CDR2 YYREEE (reference sequence). V lost 5 bases to trimming and J lost 4 bases, with 11 bases between them. CDR3 in amino acids: CASSPGKADTQYF. The CDR3 coding sequence is TGTGCCAGCAGTCCGGGGAAGGCAGATACGCAGTATTTT.